This TCR beta chain is from a study of T cell repertoires in cytomegalovirus infection. Overall study: From public TCR beta signatures came an indication of both CMV infection and matching HLA type. Study-level findings and limits: The ex vivo response was dominated by HLA-C-restricted CMV-specific TCR beta clonotypes.

This clonotype was observed many times. Its antigen is unidentified. MiXCR, applied by TCRdb to the reads, yields one record per CDR3 protein. The sample includes 150,000 to 190,000 distinct CDR3 sequences, roughly a quarter of them seen just once. Material: PBMCs. This clonotype originated in a human donor in good health (CMV status not recorded). Some clones in this sample may be carry-over from other donors' samples.

CDR3: CASRDTGELFF. CDR3 DNA: TGTGCCAGTAGGGACACCGGGGAGCTGTTTTTT. The V call is TRBV28, the J call TRBJ2-2; D remains unclear. The CDR3 length is 11 residues. Germline CDR1 reads MDHEN; CDR2 reads SYDVKM. Trimming cost V 9 bases and J 3 bases, with 5 bases left between them.